This TCR beta chain came from a study of T cells in localized non-small cell lung cancer. Trimming at V came to 8 bases and at J to 1 base, leaving 13 bases not matched to a gene. Germline loops: CDR1 MNHNY, CDR2 SVGAGI (reference sequence). The CDR3 covers 16 residues. Clones were read by immunoSEQ multiplex PCR, and TCRdb kept only the in-frame ones, dropping some. The data hold around 41,000 clones, with over 75% observed a single time. This sequence was found in a woman between 35 and 70 years old with stage II lung adenocarcinoma. The chain joins TRBV6-6 to TRBJ1-1; 7 positions agree with TRBD1. Sequences were derived from PBMCs, sampled before any cancer treatment. Written as DNA, the CDR3 is TGTGCCAGCCAGTACGGTAACAGGGGAAGGAACACTGAAGCTTTCTTT. Protein product: CASQYGNRGRNTEAFF.